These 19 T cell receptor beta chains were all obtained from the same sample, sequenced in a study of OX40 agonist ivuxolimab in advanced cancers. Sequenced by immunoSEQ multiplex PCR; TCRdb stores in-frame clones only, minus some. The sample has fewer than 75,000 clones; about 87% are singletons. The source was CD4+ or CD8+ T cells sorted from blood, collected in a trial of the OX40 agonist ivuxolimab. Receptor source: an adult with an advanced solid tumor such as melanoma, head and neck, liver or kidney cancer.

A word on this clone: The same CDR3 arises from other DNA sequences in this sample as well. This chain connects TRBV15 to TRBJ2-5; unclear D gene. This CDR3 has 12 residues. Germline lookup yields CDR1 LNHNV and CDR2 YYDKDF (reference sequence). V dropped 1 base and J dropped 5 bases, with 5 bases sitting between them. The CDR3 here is CATSRVGETQYF. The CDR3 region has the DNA TGTGCCACCAGCAGAGTGGGGGAGACCCAGTACTTC.

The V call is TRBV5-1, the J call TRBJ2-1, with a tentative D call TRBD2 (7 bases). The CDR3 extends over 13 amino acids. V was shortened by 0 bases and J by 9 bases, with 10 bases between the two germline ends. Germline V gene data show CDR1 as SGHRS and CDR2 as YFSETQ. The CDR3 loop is CASSLGRGGEQFF. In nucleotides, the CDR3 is TGCGCCAGCAGCTTGGGGAGGGGGGGTGAGCAGTTCTTC.

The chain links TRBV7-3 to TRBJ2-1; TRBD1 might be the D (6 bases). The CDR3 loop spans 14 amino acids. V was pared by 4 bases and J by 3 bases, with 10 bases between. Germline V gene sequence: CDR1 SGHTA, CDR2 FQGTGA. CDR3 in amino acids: CASSSSGDYNEQFF. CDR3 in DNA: TGTGCCAGCAGCTCCTCAGGGGACTACAATGAGCAGTTCTTC.

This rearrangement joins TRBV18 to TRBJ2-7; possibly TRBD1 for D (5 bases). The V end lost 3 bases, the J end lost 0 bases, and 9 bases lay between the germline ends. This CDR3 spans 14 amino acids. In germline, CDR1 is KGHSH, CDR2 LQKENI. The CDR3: CASSPKRGSYEQYF. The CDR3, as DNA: TGTGCCAGCTCACCGAAAAGGGGCTCCTACGAGCAGTACTTC.

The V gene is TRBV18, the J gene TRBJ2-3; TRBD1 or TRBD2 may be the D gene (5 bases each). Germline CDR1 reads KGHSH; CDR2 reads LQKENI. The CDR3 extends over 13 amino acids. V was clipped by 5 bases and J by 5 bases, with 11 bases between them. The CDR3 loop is CASSRGVGDTQYF. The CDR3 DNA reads TGTGCCAGCTCAAGAGGGGTTGGAGATACGCAGTATTTT. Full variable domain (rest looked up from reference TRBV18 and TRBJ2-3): NAGVMQNPRHLVRRRGQEARLRCSPMKGHSHVYWYRQLPEEGLKFMVYLQKENIIDESGMPKERFSAEFPKEGPSILRIQQVVRGDSAAYFCASSRGVGDTQYFGPGTRLTVL.

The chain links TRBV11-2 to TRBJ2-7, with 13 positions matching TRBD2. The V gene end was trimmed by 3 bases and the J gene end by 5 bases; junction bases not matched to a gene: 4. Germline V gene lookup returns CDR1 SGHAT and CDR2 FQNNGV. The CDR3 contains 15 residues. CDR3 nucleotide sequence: TGTGCCAGCAGCTTTTGGACTAGCGGGAGAAACGAGCAGTACTTC. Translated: CASSFWTSGRNEQYF.

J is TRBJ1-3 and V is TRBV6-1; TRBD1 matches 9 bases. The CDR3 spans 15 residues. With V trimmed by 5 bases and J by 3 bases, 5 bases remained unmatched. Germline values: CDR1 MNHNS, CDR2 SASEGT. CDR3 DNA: TGTGCCAGCAGTCACAGGGGGCCTCATGGAAACACCATATATTTT. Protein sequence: CASSHRGPHGNTIYF.

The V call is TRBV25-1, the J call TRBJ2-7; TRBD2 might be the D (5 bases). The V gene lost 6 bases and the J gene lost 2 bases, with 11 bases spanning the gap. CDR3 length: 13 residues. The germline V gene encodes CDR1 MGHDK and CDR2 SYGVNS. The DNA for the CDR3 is TGTGCCAGCAGGGAGAGCGGAACCTACGAGCAGTACTTC. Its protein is CASRESGTYEQYF.

CDR3 sequence (DNA): TGTGCCAGCAGTTACTCGGCCGAAGGGGGTTCACCCCTCCACTTT. Translated: CASSYSAEGGSPLHF. The chain has TRBV6-5 and TRBJ1-6, with D tentatively TRBD1 (6 bases). The CDR3 is 15 residues long. Germline V CDR1 and CDR2: MNHEY, SVGAGI. The V gene lost 0 bases and the J gene lost 9 bases, with 12 bases spanning the gap.

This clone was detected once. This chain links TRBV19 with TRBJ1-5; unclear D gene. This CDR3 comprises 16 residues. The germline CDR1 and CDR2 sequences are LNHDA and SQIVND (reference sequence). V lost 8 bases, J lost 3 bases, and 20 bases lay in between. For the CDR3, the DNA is TGTGCCAGTCGCCGGACCCGGACCGTGAACAATCAGCCCCAGCATTTT. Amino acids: CASRRTRTVNNQPQHF.

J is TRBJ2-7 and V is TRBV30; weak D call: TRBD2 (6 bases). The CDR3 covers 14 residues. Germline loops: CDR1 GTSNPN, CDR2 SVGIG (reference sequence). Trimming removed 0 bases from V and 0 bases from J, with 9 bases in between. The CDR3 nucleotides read TGTGCCTGGAGTGTCGGGGACTTCTCCTACGAGCAGTACTTC. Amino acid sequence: CAWSVGDFSYEQYF.

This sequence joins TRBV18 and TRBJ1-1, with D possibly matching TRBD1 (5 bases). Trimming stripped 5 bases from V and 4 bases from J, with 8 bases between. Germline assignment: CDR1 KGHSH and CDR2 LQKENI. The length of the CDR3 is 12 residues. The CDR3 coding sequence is TGTGCCAGCTCAGCTCAGGGCACTGAAGCTTTCTTT. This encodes CASSAQGTEAFF.

Here the CDR3 reads CASSSGDRLAGELFF. CDR3 nucleotide sequence: TGTGCCAGCAGTTCTGGGGACAGATTAGCCGGGGAGCTGTTTTTT. V and J are TRBV28 and TRBJ2-2; 7 nucleotides align to TRBD1. Losses at the gene ends were 4 bases for V and 6 bases for J; bases not matched to a gene: 8. The CDR3 is made up of 15 amino acids. The germline V gene has CDR1 MDHEN and CDR2 SYDVKM.

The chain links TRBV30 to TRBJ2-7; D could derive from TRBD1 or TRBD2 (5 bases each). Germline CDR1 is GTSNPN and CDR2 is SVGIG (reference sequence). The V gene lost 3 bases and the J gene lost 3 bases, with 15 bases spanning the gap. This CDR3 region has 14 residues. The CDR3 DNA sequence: TGTGCCTGGAGGGAGCCGGGACGGAACTACGAGCAGTACTTC. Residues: CAWREPGRNYEQYF. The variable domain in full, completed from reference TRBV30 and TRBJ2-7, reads SQTIHQWPATLVQPVGSPLSLECTVEGTSNPNLYWYRQAAGRGLQLLFYSVGIGQISSEVPQNLSASRPQDRQFILSSKKLLLSDSGFYLCAWREPGRNYEQYFGPGTRLTVT.

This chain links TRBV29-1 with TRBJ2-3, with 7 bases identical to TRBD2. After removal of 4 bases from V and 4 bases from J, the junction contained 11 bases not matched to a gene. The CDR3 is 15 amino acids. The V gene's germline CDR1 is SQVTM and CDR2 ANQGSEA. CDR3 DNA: TGCAGCGTTGTACCCAGCGGGACTTTTGCAGATACGCAGTATTTT. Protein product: CSVVPSGTFADTQYF.

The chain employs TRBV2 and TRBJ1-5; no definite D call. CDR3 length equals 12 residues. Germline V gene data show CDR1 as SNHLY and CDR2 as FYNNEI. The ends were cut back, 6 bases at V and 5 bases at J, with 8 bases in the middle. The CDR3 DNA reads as TGTGCCAGCAGCCCGGGGTATCAGCCCCAGCATTTT. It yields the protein CASSPGYQPQHF.

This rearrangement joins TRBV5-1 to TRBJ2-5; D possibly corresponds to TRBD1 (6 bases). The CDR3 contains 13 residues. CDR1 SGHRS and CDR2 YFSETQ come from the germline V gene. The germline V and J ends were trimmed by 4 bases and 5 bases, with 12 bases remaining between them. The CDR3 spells CASSRTGSETQYF. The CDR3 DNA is TGCGCCAGCAGCCGTACAGGGTCCGAGACCCAGTACTTC.

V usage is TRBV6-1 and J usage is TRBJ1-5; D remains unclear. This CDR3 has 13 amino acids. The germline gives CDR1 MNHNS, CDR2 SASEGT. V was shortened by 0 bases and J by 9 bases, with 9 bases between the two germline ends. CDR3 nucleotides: TGTGCCAGCAGTGAAGCGGGCCTACGGCCCCAGCATTTT. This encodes CASSEAGLRPQHF.

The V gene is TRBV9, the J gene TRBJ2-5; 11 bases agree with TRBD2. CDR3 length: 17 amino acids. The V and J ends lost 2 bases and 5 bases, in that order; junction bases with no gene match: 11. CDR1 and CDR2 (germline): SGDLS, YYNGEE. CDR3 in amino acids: CASSVTSGRGVWETQYF. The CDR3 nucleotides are TGTGCCAGCAGCGTTACTAGCGGGAGAGGAGTATGGGAGACCCAGTACTTC.